The 24 T cell receptor beta chains reported below all come from one sample, sequenced in a study of OX40 agonist ivuxolimab in advanced cancers. Using immunoSEQ multiplex PCR, the repertoire was profiled, and TCRdb retains in-frame clones only, with some absent. The table shows tens of thousands of clones, with about 88% occurring only once. This sample comprised CD4+ or CD8+ T cells sorted from blood, obtained in a trial of the OX40 agonist ivuxolimab. Source of these receptors: an adult with an advanced solid tumor such as melanoma, head and neck, liver or kidney cancer.

By its share, this clone is medium-sized. The chain uses TRBV6-1 and TRBJ2-7; 14 bases line up with TRBD2. The CDR3 has 15 residues. Germline V lookup: CDR1 MNHNS, CDR2 SASEGT. V trimming: 2 bases; J trimming: 7 bases; junction bases outside the gene matches: 4. CDR3 sequence: CASSEYGLAGGEQYF. The CDR3 region has the DNA TGTGCCAGCAGTGAATACGGACTAGCGGGAGGTGAGCAGTACTTC.

This chain uses TRBV6-1 with TRBJ2-1; D may be TRBD2 (5 bases). V shed 2 bases and J shed 3 bases, with 8 bases lying between them. This CDR3 contains 14 residues. Germline values: CDR1 MNHNS, CDR2 SASEGT. CDR3 residues: CASSETRNYNEQFF. In DNA form, the CDR3 reads TGTGCCAGCAGTGAAACTAGGAACTACAATGAGCAGTTCTTC.

Regarding this clone: One end of the junction is discordant with germline, which a read error may explain. V gene TRBV7-7 combines with J gene TRBJ2-1, with TRBD2 matching over 12 bases. This CDR3 is built from 15 residues. Germline assignment: CDR1 SSHAT and CDR2 FNYEAQ (reference sequence). Here the CDR3 reads CASSVTSGSYNEQFF. CDR3 coding DNA: TGTGCTAGCAGCGTGACTAGCGGGAGCTACAATGAGCAGTTCTTC.

The chain joins TRBV6-5 to TRBJ1-2; D may be TRBD1 (6 bases). Germline CDR1 reads MNHEY; CDR2 reads SVGAGI. The CDR3 totals 13 residues. With 6 bases removed from V and 4 bases from J, the gap between germline ends came to 12 bases. CDR3 sequence reads: CASSGTGIYGYTF. As DNA, the CDR3 is TGTGCCAGCAGCGGAACAGGGATCTATGGCTACACCTTC.

V is TRBV28 and J is TRBJ1-2; D unresolved. Germline V gives CDR1 MDHEN, CDR2 SYDVKM. V was clipped by 2 bases and J by 7 bases, with 11 bases between them. This CDR3 region has 13 residues. CDR3 protein: CASSLVNPTGYTF. In DNA form, the CDR3 reads TGTGCCAGCAGTTTAGTTAATCCGACTGGCTACACCTTC.

The chain couples TRBV19 to TRBJ1-1; D remains ambiguous. Looked up from germline, CDR1 is LNHDA and CDR2 is SQIVND (reference sequence). Between the trimmed V and J ends, which lost 2 bases and 1 base, there was a span of 8 bases. This CDR3 is 14 amino acids long. CDR3 sequence reads: CASSITTANTEAFF. CDR3 in DNA: TGTGCCAGTAGTATAACGACTGCGAACACTGAAGCTTTCTTT.

This clone has a handful of counts. The chain has TRBV4-1 and TRBJ2-3, with TRBD2 identical over 10 bases. Per germline, CDR1 MGHRA and CDR2 YSYEKL. The CDR3 has 19 amino acids. The V and J ends lost 1 base and 6 bases, in that order; junction bases with no gene match: 16. The CDR3 DNA reads TGCGCCAGCAGCCAAGGATTTGTGCCGAGCGGGAGGGCCCTCGATACGCAGTATTTT. This codes for CASSQGFVPSGRALDTQYF.

This chain joins TRBV4-2 and TRBJ2-7; D unclear. Trimming cost V 5 bases and J 7 bases, with 18 bases left between them. There are 14 residues in the CDR3. Germline CDR1 LGHNA, CDR2 YNFKEQ. The CDR3 DNA sequence: TGTGCCAGCAGCTTTCTTTTGCGCGCCGCGGAGCAGTACTTC. Protein sequence: CASSFLLRAAEQYF.

The genes are TRBV2 and TRBJ1-2; 11 positions match TRBD1. The CDR3 is 16 residues long. Unmatched junction bases numbered 8, after V lost 8 bases and J lost 0 bases. CDR1 is SNHLY and CDR2 is FYNNEI in the germline V gene. CDR3 region: CASARDRGFPNYGYTF. In nucleotides, the CDR3 is TGTGCCAGCGCCAGGGACAGGGGGTTCCCTAACTATGGCTACACCTTC.

This chain connects TRBV5-6 to TRBJ2-4, with 12 nucleotides matching TRBD2. Germline CDR1 reads SGHDT; CDR2 reads YYEEEE. The CDR3 extends over 17 amino acids. After removal of 1 base from V and 3 bases from J, the junction contained 5 bases not matched to a gene. CDR3 DNA: TGTGCCAGCAGCTTGCGGACTAGCGGGAAGCTCAAAAACATTCAGTACTTC. Its protein product is CASSLRTSGKLKNIQYF.

The chain joins TRBV5-1 to TRBJ2-5; the D gene is possibly TRBD1 (5 bases). V lost 4 bases and J 1 base, leaving 11 bases between the germline ends. There are 14 residues in the CDR3. From germline, CDR1 is SGHRS and CDR2 YFSETQ. The CDR3 loop reads CASSLKTVQETQYF. The CDR3 region has the DNA TGCGCCAGCAGCCTCAAGACAGTCCAAGAGACCCAGTACTTC. The full variable domain, rest sourced from reference TRBV5-1 and TRBJ2-5, is KAGVTQTPRYLIKTRGQQVTLSCSPISGHRSVSWYQQTPGQGLQFLFEYFSETQRNKGNFPGRFSGRQFSNSRSEMNVSTLELGDSALYLCASSLKTVQETQYFGPGTRLLVL.

The V and J genes are TRBV18 and TRBJ2-1; 14 positions match TRBD2. Germline V CDR1 and CDR2: KGHSH, LQKENI. The CDR3 is made up of 18 amino acids. J lost 9 bases, V lost 0 bases, and 10 bases had no gene match. The CDR3 region is CASSPPGLAGDDSIEQFF. The CDR3 DNA follows: TGTGCCAGCTCACCACCGGGACTAGCGGGAGACGACAGTATTGAGCAGTTCTTC.

The V gene is TRBV28, the J gene TRBJ2-2; D is possibly TRBD2 (7 bases). The CDR3 runs to 19 residues. The V end was cut by 10 bases, the J end by 1 base, with 28 bases between. The germline CDR1 and CDR2 sequences are MDHEN and SYDVKM. The CDR3 reads CATNPGHPRLAKNTGELFF. The CDR3 bases are TGTGCCACTAACCCGGGACACCCAAGACTAGCAAAGAACACCGGGGAGCTGTTTTTT.

The CDR3 DNA reads as TGCGCCAGCAGCTACCCGGGACTAGCGGGTAGCGCAGAGACCCAGTACTTC. This sequence encodes CASSYPGLAGSAETQYF. V and J are TRBV5-1 and TRBJ2-5; the match to TRBD2 covers 12 bases. V was pared by 3 bases and J by 4 bases, with 10 bases of the junction left unmatched. The germline V gene encodes CDR1 SGHRS and CDR2 YFSETQ. The CDR3 totals 17 residues.

J is TRBJ2-1 and V is TRBV7-2; D unresolved. The V and J ends lost 1 base and 7 bases respectively, with 11 bases between them. Germline V gene sequence: CDR1 SGHTA, CDR2 FQGNSA. CDR3 length equals 14 residues. This CDR3 is CASSLEFSGNEQFF. DNA of the CDR3: TGTGCCAGCAGCTTAGAATTCTCTGGGAATGAGCAGTTCTTC.

The chain carries TRBV7-9 and TRBJ2-1; TRBD2 aligns across 15 bases. Germline CDR1 reads SEHNR; CDR2 reads FQNEAQ (reference sequence). The CDR3 sequence is 17 residues long. Trimming cost V 5 bases and J 3 bases; bases outside gene matches: 5. The CDR3 sequence: CASSMRTSGRGYNEQFF. The CDR3 DNA sequence: TGTGCCAGCAGCATGCGGACTAGCGGGAGGGGCTACAATGAGCAGTTCTTC.

The rearrangement joins TRBV28 to TRBJ2-3, with a tentative D call TRBD1 (6 bases). This CDR3 is built from 17 residues. V gave up 6 bases and J gave up 4 bases, with 23 bases separating them. Germline assignment: CDR1 MDHEN and CDR2 SYDVKM. The CDR3 DNA sequence: TGTGCCAGCAGGGGTGGTGGGGCAGGGGTCGGCCCAGATACGCAGTATTTT. It translates to CASRGGGAGVGPDTQYF.

The V and J genes are TRBV19 and TRBJ2-7, with TRBD1 matching over 9 bases. Losses at the gene ends were 4 bases for V and 4 bases for J; bases not matched to a gene: 5. Germline V gene sequence: CDR1 LNHDA, CDR2 SQIVND (reference sequence). The CDR3 consists of 14 residues. Here the CDR3 reads CASSKNRGQYEQYF. In nucleotides, the CDR3 is TGTGCCAGTAGTAAGAACAGGGGGCAATACGAGCAGTACTTC.

The CDR3 DNA follows: TGTGCCTGGAGGGGACGGGGACAGAAATATGGCTACACCTTC. Translation: CAWRGRGQKYGYTF. The chain joins TRBV30 to TRBJ1-2; 7 bases are shared with TRBD1. V shed 3 bases, J shed 5 bases, and the junction held 9 bases outside the gene matches. This CDR3 is built from 14 residues. Germline values: CDR1 GTSNPN, CDR2 SVGIG (reference sequence).

The chain is built from TRBV7-8 and TRBJ1-6, with D hard to call. This CDR3 region has 15 residues. Germline V lookup: CDR1 SGHVS, CDR2 FQNEAQ. V dropped 0 bases and J dropped 7 bases, with 10 bases sitting between them. The CDR3 loop is CASSLALQANSPLHF. The CDR3 DNA reads TGTGCCAGCAGCTTAGCACTCCAGGCCAATTCACCCCTCCACTTT.

The CDR3 region is CASSLGRGKNEQFF. The CDR3 DNA is TGTGCCAGCAGCTTGGGCAGGGGTAAGAATGAGCAGTTCTTC. This chain uses TRBV5-4 with TRBJ2-1; D perhaps matches TRBD1 (6 bases). The ends were cut back, 0 bases at V and 7 bases at J, with 11 bases in the middle. Germline-derived CDR1 and CDR2 are SGHNT and YYREEE (reference sequence). The CDR3 covers 14 residues.

The J gene is TRBJ2-1, the V gene TRBV11-2; 9 nucleotides align to TRBD2. The junction had 7 bases not matched to a gene; V was cut back by 1 base and J by 9 bases. The CDR3 is 15 residues long. The germline V gene has CDR1 SGHAT and CDR2 FQNNGV. The CDR3 protein is CASSLVAGVGGEQFF. The CDR3 nucleotides are TGTGCCAGCAGCTTAGTAGCGGGAGTAGGCGGTGAGCAGTTCTTC.

The CDR3 nucleotides read TGTGCCAGCAGTTTATCGGGGGACAATGAGCAGTTCTTC. The encoded protein is CASSLSGDNEQFF. This chain uses TRBV27 with TRBJ2-1; the D gene could be TRBD1 or TRBD2 (5 bases each). Deletions cut 0 bases from V and 5 bases from J, with 5 bases between. CDR1 is MNHEY and CDR2 is SMNVEV in the germline V gene (reference sequence). CDR3 length equals 13 residues.

Written as DNA, the CDR3 is TGCAGCGTTGAAGAAGGCCATAAGAGGGAGACCCAGTACTTC. Translated, it gives CSVEEGHKRETQYF. V usage is TRBV29-1 and J usage is TRBJ2-5, with unresolved D. This CDR3 has 14 amino acids. V lost 0 bases to trimming and J lost 5 bases, with 13 bases between them. Germline loops: CDR1 SQVTM, CDR2 ANQGSEA.